Listed below are T cell receptor beta chains from one sample, sequenced in a study of beta chain features in type 1 diabetes. Profiled with immunoSEQ multiplex PCR; TCRdb holds only in-frame clones, not every one. The data contain under 400,000 clones, 10% to 15% of them singletons. The sample consisted of naive CD4+ T cells from blood. These receptors all stem from a woman in her late teens or twenties with type 1 diabetes. CDR3s leave out the opening cysteine and the closing phenylalanine or tryptophan.

v_gene: TRBV9; j_gene: TRBJ2-6; len: 14; CDR3aa: ASSAYSRSGANVLT
v_gene: TRBV6-1; j_gene: TRBJ2-7; len: 13; CDR3aa: ASSEVRTGTYEQY
v_gene: TRBV4-3; j_gene: TRBJ2-7; len: 10; CDR3aa: ASSQDGHEQY
v_gene: TRBV20-1; j_gene: TRBJ2-1; len: 8; CDR3aa: SATVYEQF
v_gene: TRBV7-9; j_gene: TRBJ2-1; len: 15; CDR3aa: ASSPGLAGGIYNEQF
v_gene: TRBV28; j_gene: TRBJ2-7; len: 12; CDR3aa: ASSLGGSSYEQY
v_gene: TRBV5-1; j_gene: TRBJ1-5; len: 12; CDR3aa: ASSLGQGDQPQH
v_gene: TRBV4-1; j_gene: TRBJ1-4; len: 11; CDR3aa: ASRPRANEKLF
v_gene: TRBV6-1; j_gene: TRBJ1-2; len: 12; CDR3aa: ASRAGETNYGYT
v_gene: TRBV7-9; j_gene: TRBJ1-1; len: 14; CDR3aa: ASSLGPGSMNTEAF
v_gene: TRBV7-2; j_gene: TRBJ2-6; len: 13; CDR3aa: ASSLQSTGANVLT
v_gene: TRBV4-1; j_gene: TRBJ2-7; len: 14; CDR3aa: ASSQGSGGSSYEQY
v_gene: TRBV4-3; j_gene: TRBJ2-1; len: 12; CDR3aa: ASSQDAGTEEQF
v_gene: TRBV7-8; j_gene: TRBJ2-5; len: 14; CDR3aa: ASSSVGLAGVQTQY
v_gene: TRBV4-1; j_gene: TRBJ2-5; len: 15; CDR3aa: ASSQHLQGVGGETQY
v_gene: TRBV13; j_gene: TRBJ2-1; len: 10; CDR3aa: ASSPTGIEQF
v_gene: TRBV7-8; j_gene: TRBJ2-7; len: 14; CDR3aa: ASSLQLAGGLYEQY
v_gene: TRBV5-1; j_gene: TRBJ2-1; len: 10; CDR3aa: ASSLYLSGQF
v_gene: TRBV4-1; j_gene: TRBJ1-2; len: 13; CDR3aa: ASRHIVRQGEGYT
v_gene: TRBV6-5; j_gene: TRBJ2-1; len: 13; CDR3aa: ASSYGGGSYNEQF
v_gene: TRBV18; j_gene: TRBJ1-1; len: 11; CDR3aa: ASSLAAETEAF
v_gene: TRBV28; j_gene: TRBJ2-2; len: 14; CDR3aa: ASRRAGGTNTGELF
v_gene: TRBV5-4; j_gene: TRBJ2-1; len: 11; CDR3aa: ASSLQGPDEQF
v_gene: TRBV7-2; j_gene: TRBJ2-5; len: 13; CDR3aa: ASSLGSGGWETQY
v_gene: TRBV7-9; j_gene: TRBJ2-7; len: 12; CDR3aa: ASILRTGGYEQY
v_gene: TRBV5-1; j_gene: TRBJ1-4; len: 12; CDR3aa: ASSPGQGGEKLF
v_gene: TRBV7-2; j_gene: TRBJ1-5; len: 13; CDR3aa: ASSLGDRGGQPQH
v_gene: TRBV6-6; j_gene: TRBJ2-7; len: 11; CDR3aa: ATRGAWDYEQY
v_gene: TRBV28; j_gene: TRBJ1-5; len: 12; CDR3aa: ASSFAGGNQPQH
v_gene: TRBV11-2; j_gene: TRBJ1-2; len: 12; CDR3aa: ASSLGQQNYGYT
v_gene: TRBV29-1; j_gene: TRBJ2-5; len: 10; CDR3aa: SVDMGSATQY